These T cell receptor beta chains were read from a single sample in a study of PD-1 blockade in classical Hodgkin lymphoma. Method: immunoSEQ multiplex PCR; TCRdb's copy keeps in-frame clones and lacks some. Of tens of thousands of clones listed, roughly nine tenths were seen once; the top ten hold about 8%. The source was peripheral blood mononuclear cells (PBMCs), collected before the fourth cycle of nivolumab. The receptors were sampled from a human donor with classical Hodgkin lymphoma. Both conserved end residues are part of each CDR3. The D gene is left open where the match is weak. Clone sizes are given selectively: once, few, many, or a class where the clone is expanded.

TRBV5-1	NA	TRBJ2-5	TRBD2	CASTLAGTQETQYF	TGCGCCAGCACCTTAGCGGGGACCCAAGAGACCCAGTACTTC
TRBV30	NA	TRBJ1-2	NA	CAWNVGIDYGYTF	TGTGCCTGGAATGTAGGGATCGACTATGGCTACACCTTC
TRBV27	NA	TRBJ1-1	TRBD1	CASYRQGASEAFF	TGTGCCAGTTACAGACAGGGGGCTTCTGAAGCTTTCTTT
TRBV7-8	once	TRBJ2-3	NA	CASWVYSGQNTDTQYF	TGTGCCAGCTGGGTTTATAGCGGCCAAAACACAGATACGCAGTATTTT
TRBV5-1	NA	TRBJ2-1	NA	CASSLAAGVGVEQFF	TGCGCCAGCAGCTTGGCGGCCGGGGTGGGTGTTGAGCAGTTCTTC
TRBV7-9	NA	TRBJ1-1	TRBD1	CASSSTGKEAFF	TGTGCCAGCAGCTCGACAGGGAAAGAAGCTTTCTTT
TRBV27	NA	TRBJ1-1	TRBD1	CASSYRTGVGTEAFF	TGTGCCAGCAGTTACCGGACAGGGGTGGGCACTGAAGCTTTCTTT
TRBV5-1	NA	TRBJ1-1	TRBD1	CASSVTGFTEAFF	TGCGCCAGCAGCGTGACAGGGTTCACTGAAGCTTTCTTT
TRBV6-1	NA	TRBJ2-6	NA	CAGSLRTGANVLTF	TGTGCCGGTAGTTTGCGGACTGGGGCCAACGTCCTGACTTTC
TRBV11-3	NA	TRBJ2-7	NA	CASSTRGGSYEQYF	TGTGCCAGCAGCACCCGAGGGGGCTCCTACGAGCAGTACTTC
TRBV7-2	NA	TRBJ2-3	TRBD2	CASSAPGLAGRIRAHTQYF	TGTGCCAGCAGCGCTCCGGGACTAGCGGGGCGGATAAGAGCCCATACGCAGTATTTT
TRBV18	NA	TRBJ1-2	TRBD1	CASSPGTGFHGYTF	TGTGCCAGCTCACCAGGGACAGGGTTTCATGGCTACACCTTC
TRBV28	once	TRBJ1-2	NA	CASILAGTENYGYTF	TGTGCCAGCATCCTTGCTGGGACGGAGAACTATGGCTACACCTTC
TRBV30	NA	TRBJ2-1	TRBD2	CAWSMGGSYNEQFF	TGTGCCTGGAGTATGGGGGGGTCCTACAATGAGCAGTTCTTC
TRBV5-1	NA	TRBJ2-5	NA	CASSLDGGSGAQYF	TGCGCCAGCAGCTTGGATGGCGGGTCAGGGGCCCAGTACTTC
TRBV6-5	NA	TRBJ2-7	TRBD1	CASSYFRTGGYEQYF	TGTGCCAGCAGTTACTTTCGTACAGGGGGCTACGAGCAGTACTTC
TRBV7-8	NA	TRBJ2-7	NA	CASSLAQAGNEQYF	TGTGCCAGCAGCTTAGCACAGGCAGGGAACGAGCAGTACTTC
TRBV21-1	NA	TRBJ1-3	NA	CASSKLTETSGNTIYF	TGTGCCAGCAGCAAATTGACGGAAACCTCTGGAAACACCATATATTTT
TRBV7-2	once	TRBJ2-3	NA	CASSLEGPPDTQYF	TGTGCCAGCAGCTTAGAGGGCCCCCCAGATACGCAGTATTTT
TRBV7-9	few	TRBJ2-7	TRBD1	CASSSSGTGVNEQYF	TGTGCCAGCAGCTCCTCCGGGACAGGGGTCAACGAGCAGTACTTC
TRBV29-1	NA	TRBJ2-1	TRBD2	CSVEDFLAGGNEQFF	TGCAGCGTTGAAGATTTCCTAGCGGGGGGGAATGAGCAGTTCTTC
TRBV19	NA	TRBJ2-3	TRBD2	CASTVSGGSMDTQYF	TGTGCCAGTACGGTGAGCGGGGGATCAATGGATACGCAGTATTTT
TRBV7-8	NA	TRBJ2-1	TRBD2	CASSRGLAGFNEQFF	TGTGCCAGCAGCCGGGGACTAGCGGGGTTTAATGAGCAGTTCTTC
TRBV5-1	NA	TRBJ1-5	NA	CASSLAPALNGNQPQHF	TGCGCCAGCAGCTTGGCTCCAGCCCTTAACGGCAATCAGCCCCAGCATTTT
TRBV4-1	NA	TRBJ2-6	NA	CASSQALRSSGANVLTF	TGCGCCAGCAGCCAGGCCCTAAGGAGCTCTGGGGCCAACGTCCTGACTTTC
TRBV5-8	NA	TRBJ2-7	TRBD2	CASSSDGGDLYEQYF	TGTGCCAGCAGCTCTGATGGGGGGGACCTCTACGAGCAGTACTTC
TRBV19	once	TRBJ2-2	NA	CASSTHQAGAAGELFF	TGTGCCAGTAGTACCCACCAGGCGGGGGCGGCCGGGGAGCTGTTTTTT
TRBV5-1	NA	TRBJ1-1	NA	CASSPTVQVMNTEAFF	TGCGCCAGCAGCCCGACCGTCCAGGTTATGAACACTGAAGCTTTCTTT
TRBV7-6	NA	TRBJ1-5	TRBD1	CASSLEPTGGLQPQHF	TGTGCCAGCAGCTTAGAACCTACAGGGGGCCTTCAGCCCCAGCATTTT
TRBV5-1	NA	TRBJ2-3	NA	CASRAGGQASTDTQYF	TGCGCCAGCAGAGCCGGGGGGCAAGCTAGCACAGATACGCAGTATTTT
TRBV6-6	NA	TRBJ2-7	NA	CASSYDSDTSYEQYF	TGTGCCAGCAGTTACGATTCTGACACCTCCTACGAGCAGTACTTC
TRBV5-1	NA	TRBJ1-1	NA	CASSLGHTEAFF	TGCGCCAGCAGCTTGGGTCACACTGAAGCTTTCTTT
TRBV7-9	NA	TRBJ2-6	NA	CASASSGANVLTF	TGTGCCAGCGCATCGTCTGGGGCCAACGTCCTGACTTTC
TRBV5-1	NA	TRBJ1-4	TRBD1	CTSSLTGTNEKLFF	TGCACCAGCAGCCTGACAGGGACTAATGAAAAACTGTTTTTT
TRBV6-5	NA	TRBJ1-5	TRBD1	CASSYTGGGQPQHF	TGTGCCAGCAGTTACACAGGGGGCGGTCAGCCCCAGCATTTT
TRBV6-6	NA	TRBJ1-2	TRBD1	CASRSRGHYGYTF	TGTGCCAGCAGGTCCAGGGGGCACTATGGCTACACCTTC
TRBV5-1	NA	TRBJ2-2	NA	CASSQGPTGELFF	TGCGCCAGCAGCCAGGGGCCCACCGGGGAGCTGTTTTTT
TRBV7-2	NA	TRBJ2-3	TRBD2	CASSSLAGAPDTQYF	TGTGCCAGCAGCTCTCTAGCGGGGGCCCCAGATACGCAGTATTTT
TRBV27	NA	TRBJ2-5	TRBD2	CASSRLAGEKETQYF	TGTGCCAGCAGCCGGCTAGCGGGGGAGAAAGAGACCCAGTACTTC
TRBV16	NA	TRBJ1-5	NA	CASSVDSPSGPQHF	TGTGCCAGCAGCGTCGACAGTCCTAGCGGGCCCCAGCATTTT
TRBV7-8	NA	TRBJ1-3	NA	CASSLDTGNTIYF	TGTGCCAGCAGCTTAGACACCGGAAACACCATATATTTT
TRBV5-1	NA	TRBJ1-4	NA	CASSREGTGTEKLFF	TGCGCCAGCAGCCGCGAGGGCACAGGGACTGAAAAACTGTTTTTT
TRBV10-1	NA	TRBJ2-1	NA	CASSEGGTYNEQFF	TGCGCCAGCAGTGAAGGGGGTACCTACAATGAGCAGTTCTTC
TRBV5-1	NA	TRBJ1-5	TRBD1	CASSPGQGHQPQHF	TGCGCCAGCAGCCCGGGACAGGGTCATCAGCCCCAGCATTTT
TRBV7-9	NA	TRBJ1-1	NA	CASRPDSYTEAFF	TGTGCCAGCAGACCCGACAGCTACACTGAAGCTTTCTTT
TRBV7-2	NA	TRBJ2-1	TRBD1	CASSRETGNNEQFF	TGTGCCAGCAGCCGTGAGACAGGGAACAATGAGCAGTTCTTC
TRBV19	NA	TRBJ1-3	NA	CAGGAGNTIYF	TGTGCCGGGGGAGCGGGAAACACCATATATTTT
TRBV18	few	TRBJ2-2	NA	CASSPGQTRPDTGELFF	TGTGCCAGCTCACCAGGACAGACTCGCCCGGACACCGGGGAGCTGTTTTTT
TRBV11-2	NA	TRBJ2-7	NA	CASSQKRGVGPLQEQYF	TGTGCCAGCAGCCAAAAACGGGGAGTGGGACCCCTTCAAGAGCAGTACTTC
TRBV5-1	NA	TRBJ1-1	NA	CASSLQAGATEAFF	TGCGCCAGCAGCCTACAGGCGGGGGCCACTGAAGCTTTCTTT
TRBV4-2	NA	TRBJ2-2	NA	CASSKNTGVGELFF	TGTGCCAGCAGCAAAAATACGGGGGTCGGGGAGCTGTTTTTT
TRBV5-5	NA	TRBJ2-5	NA	CASGPIGGETQYF	TGTGCCAGCGGCCCGATAGGTGGGGAGACCCAGTACTTC
TRBV5-1	NA	TRBJ2-5	TRBD1	CASSLIMTGALETQYF	TGCGCCAGCAGCCTAATAATGACAGGGGCCCTAGAGACCCAGTACTTC